The following is a TCR beta chain sequence with its context. What this receptor recognizes is not known. The sample holds no much larger clone one base away, and base qualities are not on file. This specimen comes from a study of cytomegalovirus exposure and HLA in healthy donors (dated by TCRdb to between 2016 and 2019). Study-level background: An earlier analysis of approximately 600 of the donors reported roughly 300 Gb of sequence data and 117 million unique TCR beta sequences from around 200 million T cells. Because of strong linkage in the cohort, five DR-DQ haplotypes were treated as single units for association and clustering. In an earlier analysis of 587 of the donors, high-throughput TCR beta sequencing was used to judge whether each TCR beta V gene segment behaved as functional or pseudogenic. Among about 370 genotyped donors of the cohort, an average of around 220,000 unique TCR beta nucleotide sequences was sequenced per donor, of which roughly 17% were non-productive. Donor age, sex, ethnicity and CMV serostatus were compiled together with the repertoire data. Class I and class II HLA loci were covered by the typing at four-digit resolution. A later genetic analysis took genome-wide SNP genotypes for 398 of the 666 donors and used that subset as a discovery cohort. All discovery cohort repertoires had been generated on a single sequencing platform. High-throughput TCR immunosequencing, statistical association of individual TCRs with disease status, and machine learning were combined to predict cytomegalovirus infection status. Using immunosequencing, the study profiled T cell repertoires from fewer than 700 subjects and related those repertoires to cytomegalovirus serostatus. Rather than drawing on any new phenotypic data, the later analysis identified candidate immune exposures from TCR beta sequences and the way those sequences occurred across donors. Among the roughly 430 genotyped donors, about 83% belonged to the genetic ancestry cluster associated with self-reported Caucasian donors. The study was designed to test whether signatures of past pathogen exposure could be identified by cataloging public T cell receptors. The number of donors typed differed by locus, with 629-630 for A, B, C, DRB1 and DQB1, around 560 for DQA1, 600 to 610 for DPA1, and around 460 for DPB1. In addition to the first cohort of roughly 700 subjects, a separate validation cohort of approximately 120 different subjects was used. A later analysis re-analyzed previously published TCR beta repertoires from 666 donors and added high-resolution HLA genotyping to study TCR occurrence patterns. An early release covering 550 to 650 HLA-typed donors comprised about 290 gigabases of sequencing data and tens of millions of unique TCR sequences. Study-level results and caveats: A later analysis found that HLA-associated TCR beta chains were more clonally expanded and had lower generation probabilities than equally common non-associated chains. In the study, around 160 TCR beta chains were listed as associated with cytomegalovirus. The classifier was reported to diagnose cytomegalovirus status with high specificity and sensitivity in both the original cohort and the validation cohort. Most TCR sequences were seen in very few donors, while some public TCRs were found in many individuals. Most CMV-associated TCR beta chains appeared to be HLA-restricted in a later analysis, and the HLA associations seemed to be driven largely by CMV exposure. In a later analysis, several top co-occurrence clusters were reported to appear linked to parvovirus B19, influenza, CMV and Epstein-Barr virus. Because the 87-base-pair reads could not distinguish some IMGT-functional V segments, including TRBV6-2 and TRBV6-3, those segments were excluded. Specific HLA alleles were associated with about 17,000 TCR beta sequences at a false discovery rate of 0.05 in a later analysis. According to a later analysis, TCR association rates differed among HLA loci, with DRB1 alleles showing the most associated TCRs and HLA-C alleles showing the fewest. In a later genetic analysis, a missense DCLRE1C variant was associated with V-gene and J-gene trimming of TCR beta chains, and the association was replicated in an independent cohort. Compared with the roughly 710-donor mean, donors in an Asian-associated ancestry cluster had fewer N-insertions in productive TCRs, according to a later genetic analysis. The cohort was sequenced for TCR beta chains only, and without alpha or paired-chain data the features that could be detected were limited. Broadly in line with IMGT annotations, most TCR beta V segments showed up in productive rearrangements about 90% or about 30% of the time in an earlier analysis of roughly 590 of the donors. Assigning TCR associations to individual alleles was difficult when HLA alleles, especially DR and DQ, strongly co-occurred. Because HLA typing was unavailable for some donors at each locus, only the typed subset was used in association tests. Because counts were too low, about 18 rarely observed V segments, including chromosome 9 orphons, were left out of the earlier analysis of roughly 600 of the donors. For the cohort, immune exposure information was limited to CMV serostatus. The presence/absence analyses assumed that sequencing depth was roughly uniform across donors, and that assumption may not be true. A cluster of highly shared sequence variants was judged likely to represent a technical artifact of the sequencing pipeline. Linkage disequilibrium might explain the correlated functional status among segregating V segments, but an unknown experimental factor could not be excluded. It was suggested by the authors that the approach could potentially be generalized to other disease states and immunological phenotypes. A further reported finding was that TCR beta sequences accurately predicted the HLA-A and HLA-B alleles for most subjects in the first cohort. In vitro tests confirmed that a few of the cytomegalovirus-associated TCR beta chains recognize cytomegalovirus antigens.

The cohort consisted of approximately 670 healthy bone marrow donors. At the time of sampling, all cohort members were nominally healthy, though unrecorded immune exposures were likely present. The donor was CMV seronegative and was included in the group of 352 seronegative cohort members. Each donor provided a peripheral blood sample, and peripheral blood mononuclear cells were used for TCR beta sequencing. Genomic DNA was extracted from the blood cell samples with the Qiagen DNeasy Blood Extraction Kit. Reading from cysteine to phenylalanine, the CDR3 counts 15 amino acids. Solely the CDR3 DNA is kept, with 45 bases framed from the first base. V is pared back by 1 base and J by 7 bases, with 16 bases lying between the germline termini. Reading the germline V gene gives CDR1 SNHLY and CDR2 FYNNEI. Libraries were built with the immunoSEQ multiplex PCR assay. For the multiplex PCR, a mixture combining 60 forward primers for TCR Vbeta segments and 13 reverse primers for TCR Jbeta segments was used. A multiplex PCR assay on genomic DNA amplified the CDR3 region of rearranged TCR beta genes. On the Illumina HiSeq System, the amplified TCR beta libraries were sequenced as 87-base-pair reads. In the original analysis: A later analysis tallied about 77 million unique TCR beta chains across the 660 or so repertoires, and 10 million to 11 million of those chains were shared by two or more donors. A nearest-neighbor algorithm error-corrected the raw reads and collapsed the reads into unique sequences, merging closely related sequences to remove PCR and sequencing errors. V, D and J gene segments were assigned by aligning CDR3 sequences to IMGT reference sequences. For a sequence to be retained, a match of at least six nucleotides was required to both a V gene segment and a J gene segment. Rearrangements were classified as productive when the CDR3 lacked stop codons and remained in frame with V and J, and all other rearrangements were classified as non-productive. Following IMGT convention, CDR3 was defined as the stretch from the second conserved V-encoded cysteine to the conserved J-encoded phenylalanine. In an earlier analysis of just under 600 of the donors, sequences lacking an unambiguous match to a single V gene segment were excluded. An earlier analysis of about 600 of the donors called V segments functional above 56.7% productive rearrangements and segregating when the between-donor standard deviation exceeded 5%. A statistical classification framework was built for diagnosing cytomegalovirus status from the catalog of TCR beta chain sequences. V and J gene assignment, in a later analysis, came from comparing TCR nucleotide sequences with IMGT/GENE-DB human TR gene sequences. The TCRdist pipeline was used in a later analysis to assign CDR3 sequences and most-parsimonious VDJ recombination scenarios. In a later analysis, each TCR beta chain was defined by its CDR3 amino acid sequence together with its V-gene family, and reads without a unique V-gene family were excluded. A later analysis removed 500 to 600 highly shared, low-generation-probability nucleotide sequences to deal with suspected cross-contamination and a sequencing artifact. A later analysis calculated a clonal expansion index for each public chain from normalized within-repertoire ranks of inferred template counts. A later analysis computed generation probabilities with a VDJ recombination model fitted to out-of-frame rearrangements, and checked the results against IGoR. A later analysis scored TCR-TCR, TCR-HLA and TCR-CMV co-occurrence with hypergeometric tests, applying a repertoire-size bias correction to TCR pairs. To estimate false discovery rates, a later analysis permuted the HLA or CMV assignments 20 times. In a later analysis, co-occurring TCRs were grouped using DBSCAN, and TCRdist sequence similarity was added for clustering within HLA-allele-positive subsets. For co-occurrence clustering, repertoires with fewer than 30,000 or more than 120,000 public chains were excluded, along with about five repertoires with anomalous nucleotide sharing. The table comes from immuneACCESS by way of TCRdb, which keeps in-frame sequences with V and J called. Part of the clones is missing from these tables; in studies checked, under half for an unresolved V gene and the rest for unknown reasons. V and J calls and clone size come straight from that table; D and trimming were deduced from the DNA. This sample has roughly 99,000 clones in its table, and roughly 76% of those were observed once. The ten most abundant clones make up 2% to 3% of the sample.

Sequenced input: PBMCs. The chain is made from TRBV2 and TRBJ1-1, with TRBD1 as a weak D call on 6 bases. The receptor was isolated from a man younger than 35 in good health and CMV-seronegative. At the DNA level, the sequence is TGTGCCAGCAGTGAAGGCCAGGGGTGGACCCATGAAGCTTTCTTT. It is translated as CASSEGQGWTHEAFF.